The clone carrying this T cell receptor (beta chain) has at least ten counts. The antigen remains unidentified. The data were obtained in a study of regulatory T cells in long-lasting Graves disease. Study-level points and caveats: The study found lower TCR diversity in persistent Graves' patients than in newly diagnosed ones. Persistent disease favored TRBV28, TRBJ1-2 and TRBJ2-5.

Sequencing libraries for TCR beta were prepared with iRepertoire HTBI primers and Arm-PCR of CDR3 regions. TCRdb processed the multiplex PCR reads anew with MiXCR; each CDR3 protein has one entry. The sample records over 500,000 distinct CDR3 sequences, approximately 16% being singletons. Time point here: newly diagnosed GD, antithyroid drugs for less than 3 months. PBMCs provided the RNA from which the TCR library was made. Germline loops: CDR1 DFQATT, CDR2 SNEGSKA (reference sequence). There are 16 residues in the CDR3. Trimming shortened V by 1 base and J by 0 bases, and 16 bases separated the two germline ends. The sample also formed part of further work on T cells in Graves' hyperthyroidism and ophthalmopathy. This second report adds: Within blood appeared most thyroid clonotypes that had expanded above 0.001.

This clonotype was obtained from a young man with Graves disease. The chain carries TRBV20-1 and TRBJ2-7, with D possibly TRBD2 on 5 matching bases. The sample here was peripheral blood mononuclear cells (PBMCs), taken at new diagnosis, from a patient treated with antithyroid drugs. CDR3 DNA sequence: TGCAGTGCTAGAGCTGTTTTTGGCGACTACTCCTACGAGCAGTACTTC. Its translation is CSARAVFGDYSYEQYF.